These 6 T cell receptor beta chains were all obtained from the same sample, sequenced in a study of shared clonotypes between healthy human individuals. Sequenced by immunoSEQ multiplex PCR; TCRdb stores in-frame clones only, minus some. This table holds roughly 1,000,000 clones, about 84% found once. The sequencing sample was made of memory CD4+ T cells from PBMCs. The subset: CD45RA-negative fraction. These receptor sequences come from a man aged 18 to 29 in good health. Some clones in this sample may be carry-over from other donors' samples.

This rearrangement joins TRBV23-1 to TRBJ1-3; no definite D call. TRBV23-1 is designated an ORF whose function remains uncertain. Trimming left V 2 bases short and J 4 bases short, with 3 bases between. The CDR3 contains 12 residues. CDR3 DNA: TGCGCCAGCAGTCAAGGAGGAAACACCATATATTTT. This codes for CASSQGGNTIYF.

This clone has only one observation. The V and J genes are TRBV18 and TRBJ2-2, with D unclear. Trimming stripped 3 bases from V and 2 bases from J, with 10 bases between. Germline V gives CDR1 KGHSH, CDR2 LQKENI. The CDR3 runs 15 residues. CDR3 loop: CASSPAVPNTGELFF. The CDR3 DNA reads TGTGCCAGCTCACCTGCAGTCCCTAACACCGGGGAGCTGTTTTTT. The full variable domain, its missing parts supplied by reference TRBV18 and TRBJ2-2, is NAGVMQNPRHLVRRRGQEARLRCSPMKGHSHVYWYRQLPEEGLKFMVYLQKENIIDESGMPKERFSAEFPKEGPSILRIQQVVRGDSAAYFCASSPAVPNTGELFFGEGSRLTVL.

As for this clone: Possible read error: a much larger clone is one base away. This same CDR3 is encoded by further DNA sequences in the sample. The CDR3 here is CASSFEGYEQYF. DNA for the CDR3: TGTGCCAGCAGTTTTGAGGGCTACGAGCAGTACTTC. The V gene is TRBV28, the J gene TRBJ2-7; D might be TRBD2 (5 bases). Trimming pared 3 bases from V and 3 bases from J, leaving 6 bases between. Per the germline V gene, CDR1 is MDHEN and CDR2 is SYDVKM. The CDR3 extends over 12 amino acids. Complete variable domain (other parts from reference TRBV28 and TRBJ2-7): DVKVTQSSRYLVKRTGEKVFLECVQDMDHENMFWYRQDPGLGLRLIYFSYDVKMKEKGDIPEGYSVSREKKERFSLILESASTNQTSMYLCASSFEGYEQYFGPGTRLTVT.

The V gene is TRBV27, the J gene TRBJ1-4; TRBD1 matches 7 bases. The V and J ends lost 2 bases and 6 bases, in that order; junction bases with no gene match: 6. The germline CDR1 and CDR2 sequences are MNHEY and SMNVEV (reference sequence). This CDR3 is built from 15 residues. CDR3 DNA: TGTGCCAGCAGTTTAACTGGGACAGTTTATGAAAAACTGTTTTTT. Protein product: CASSLTGTVYEKLFF.

The chain couples TRBV2 to TRBJ1-1, with D possibly matching TRBD1 (6 bases). The CDR3 sequence is 15 residues long. Germline V gives CDR1 SNHLY, CDR2 FYNNEI. V gave up 3 bases and J gave up 0 bases, with 11 bases separating them. The CDR3 reads CASSEIQGMNTEAFF. CDR3 in DNA: TGTGCCAGCAGTGAGATCCAGGGGATGAACACTGAAGCTTTCTTT.

In this sample, this clone turned up once. The J gene is TRBJ1-6, the V gene TRBV18, with 8 bases identical to TRBD1. Germline CDR1 and CDR2: KGHSH and LQKENI. CDR3 length: 16 amino acids. Unmatched junction bases numbered 7, after V lost 2 bases and J lost 7 bases. CDR3 loop: CASSPRQGSSNSPLHF. DNA for the CDR3: TGTGCCAGCTCACCAAGACAGGGGTCGTCGAATTCACCCCTCCACTTT.